This passage covers 13 T cell receptor beta chains from one sample sequenced in a study of regulatory T cells in long-lasting Graves disease. Time point: newly diagnosed GD, antithyroid drugs for less than 3 months. PBMCs provided the RNA from which the TCR library was made. Arm-PCR of CDR3 regions and iRepertoire HTBI primers were the basis on which TCR beta libraries were built. MiXCR was run by TCRdb on the multiplex PCR reads, yielding one entry per CDR3 protein. This sample has under 300,000 distinct CDR3 sequences; 20% to 25% occur once, and the top ten carry 11% to 15%. The material sequenced was peripheral blood mononuclear cells (PBMCs), taken at new diagnosis, from a patient treated with antithyroid drugs. These receptors were taken from a female donor with Graves disease.

This clonotype has more than one count but fewer than ten. The V and J genes are TRBV4-2 and TRBJ1-1; D unclear. V was shortened by 1 base and J by 1 base, with 4 bases between the two germline ends. The CDR3 totals 13 residues. CDR1 and CDR2 from the germline V gene are LGHNA and YNFKEQ. For the CDR3, the DNA is TGTGCCAGCAGCCAAGGGTGGAACACTGAAGCTTTCTTT. Translated: CASSQGWNTEAFF.

Details on this clonotype: A clone one base away is much larger, so this may be a read error. The chain has TRBV20-1 and TRBJ2-1, with 7 bases identical to TRBD2. The CDR3 runs 14 residues. Germline CDR1 is DFQATT and CDR2 is SNEGSKA (reference sequence). Unmatched junction bases numbered 11, after V lost 8 bases and J lost 4 bases. DNA of the CDR3: TGCAGTCTAAAACAGCTAGCGGATTACAATGAGCAGTTCTTC. Its translation: CSLKQLADYNEQFF.

This sequence joins TRBV4-3 and TRBJ2-7; D is perhaps TRBD1 (5 bases). Germline loops: CDR1 LGHNA, CDR2 YSLEER. Trimming removed 0 bases from V and 5 bases from J, with 14 bases in between. The CDR3 is 15 amino acids. CDR3 bases: TGCGCCAGCAGCCAAGAATGGCAGGGCATTGACGAGCAGTACTTC. Amino acids: CASSQEWQGIDEQYF.

This clonotype was seen more than once but under ten times. This chain uses TRBV6-1 with TRBJ1-5; TRBD1 agrees at 7 bases. V lost 6 bases to trimming and J lost 2 bases; unmatched junction nucleotides: 7. Germline values: CDR1 MNHNS, CDR2 SASEGT. The CDR3 loop spans 15 amino acids. DNA for the CDR3: TGTGCCAGCAGAAACGACAGGGTTGGCAATCAGCCCCAGCATTTT. Its translation: CASRNDRVGNQPQHF.

This clonotype was seen at least ten times. The chain employs TRBV6-2 or TRBV6-3 and TRBJ2-3; D remains unclear. The CDR3 has 10 residues. The germline V gene encodes CDR1 MNHEY and CDR2 SVGEGT. The V end was cut by 6 bases, the J end by 12 bases, with 10 bases between. This CDR3 is CASSRLPQYF. The CDR3 DNA reads as TGTGCCAGCAGCCGCTTACCCCAGTATTTT.

Many counts were recorded for this clonotype. The chain has TRBV7-9 and TRBJ2-5; weak D call: TRBD1 (7 bases). The length of the CDR3 is 14 residues. Trimming took off 4 bases at V and 7 bases at J, with 16 bases between the two ends. Germline CDR1 and CDR2: SEHNR and FQNEAQ (reference sequence). The CDR3 spells CASSSDRVRGTQYF. The CDR3 coding sequence is TGTGCCAGCAGCTCCGACAGGGTGCGGGGGACCCAGTACTTC.

This clonotype was recorded at least ten times. The chain couples TRBV5-1 to TRBJ2-6; 7 nucleotides match TRBD1. The CDR3 extends over 15 amino acids. J was trimmed by 4 bases and V by 4 bases; bases with no gene match: 5. CDR1 and CDR2 from the germline V gene are SGHRS and YFSETQ. CDR3 amino acids: CASSKGQAGANVLTF. The CDR3 nucleotides read TGCGCCAGCAGCAAAGGACAGGCCGGGGCCAACGTCCTGACTTTC.

At least ten counts were recorded for this clonotype. The chain employs TRBV20-1 and TRBJ1-1; 7 nucleotides align to TRBD1. The length of the CDR3 is 13 residues. The J segment lost 0 bases and the V segment lost 3 bases, leaving 1 base of the junction unmatched. Germline-derived CDR1 and CDR2 are DFQATT and SNEGSKA (reference sequence). The CDR3 protein is CSARQGVNTEAFF. The CDR3 nucleotides read TGCAGTGCTAGGCAGGGGGTGAACACTGAAGCTTTCTTT.

Comments on this clonotype: One end of the junction is discordant with germline, which a read error may explain. This chain connects TRBV5-1 to TRBJ2-5, with 10 bases matching TRBD1. Germline lookup yields CDR1 SGHRS and CDR2 YFSETQ. This CDR3 is 20 amino acids long. The DNA for the CDR3 is TGTGCCAGCAGCTTAGGCCGCCCGGGACAGGGGAATTCCCGGGAGGAAACCCAGTACTTC. Amino acid sequence: CASSLGRPGQGNSREETQYF.

Worth noting for this clonotype: A much larger clone lies one base from this, so it may be a read error. The chain combines TRBV15 with TRBJ2-2; D remains ambiguous. The germline V gene has CDR1 LNHNV and CDR2 YYDKDF (reference sequence). This CDR3 has 15 residues. The CDR3 nucleotides are TGTGCCACCAGCAGAGATCGGTCAAACACCCGGGAGCTGTTTTTT. Its protein product is CATSRDRSNTRELFF.

About this clonotype itself: Given a much more abundant clone one base away, this may be a read error. V and J are TRBV6-1 and TRBJ2-7, with 8 bases matching TRBD2. There are 13 residues in the CDR3. J was trimmed by 5 bases and V by 7 bases; bases with no gene match: 7. Germline CDR1 reads MNHNS; CDR2 reads SASEGT. The CDR3, as DNA: TGTGCCAGCATCTCCGGGGGGGTCCACGAGCAGTACTTC. It is translated as CASISGGVHEQYF.

The chain joins TRBV4-1 to TRBJ2-1; D gene ambiguous. V gave up 0 bases and J gave up 6 bases, with 15 bases separating them. Germline V CDR1 and CDR2: MGHRA, YSYEKL. The CDR3 extends over 16 amino acids. CDR3 loop: CASSQEGKRLLNEQFF. CDR3 DNA sequence: TGCGCCAGCAGCCAAGAGGGGAAACGGCTCCTCAATGAGCAGTTCTTC.

CDR3 residues: CASSHGGRQDTEAFF. CDR3 nucleotides: TGCGCCAGCAGCCATGGGGGGCGCCAGGACACTGAAGCTTTCTTT. This rearrangement joins TRBV4-3 to TRBJ1-1; D may be TRBD1 (6 bases). The CDR3 is 15 amino acids. Germline V gene lookup returns CDR1 LGHNA and CDR2 YSLEER. Trimming left V 3 bases short and J 3 bases short, with 14 bases between.